Shown below are 11 T cell receptor beta chains from a single sample sequenced in a study of cytomegalovirus exposure and HLA in healthy donors (dated by TCRdb to about 2017). Libraries were built with the immunoSEQ multiplex PCR assay. For the multiplex PCR, a mixture combining 60 forward primers for TCR Vbeta segments and 13 reverse primers for TCR Jbeta segments was used. In TCRdb, the immuneACCESS table is reduced to in-frame sequences with V and J assigned. These tables do not hold every clone; where another copy was compared, an unresolved V gene accounts for under half, and the others remain unexplained. Within this sample are 100,000 to 150,000 clones, with 75% to 90% of them counted one time only. The ten largest clones capture 1% of the sample. Sequencing used PBMCs. Every receptor here comes from a man aged 40-49 years in good health and CMV-seronegative.

This clone has only a few counts. This rearrangement joins TRBV5-1 to TRBJ1-6, with TRBD1 matching 7 bases. Trimming cost V 2 bases and J 10 bases; bases outside gene matches: 6. This CDR3 spans 14 amino acids. The germline gives CDR1 SGHRS, CDR2 YFSETQ. The CDR3 loop is CASSFRRGESPLHF. The CDR3 DNA sequence: TGCGCCAGCAGCTTCCGCAGGGGGGAATCACCCCTCCACTTT.

This clone was seen only once. The chain couples TRBV6-5 to TRBJ1-4, with D perhaps matching TRBD1 (5 bases). Looked up from germline, CDR1 is MNHEY and CDR2 is SVGAGI. Trimming cost V 7 bases and J 0 bases, with 12 bases left between them. This CDR3 is 15 amino acids long. CDR3 DNA: TGTGCCAGCAAAGGGACTGGAGCAACTAATGAAAAACTGTTTTTT. Protein sequence: CASKGTGATNEKLFF.

The chain is built from TRBV7-2 and TRBJ2-5; 8 nucleotides line up with TRBD2. The CDR3 is 15 residues long. Germline trimming cut 5 bases from V and 2 bases from J; bases unmatched to any gene: 7. Looked up from germline, CDR1 is SGHTA and CDR2 is FQGNSA. CDR3: CASSPGTRGQETQYF. The CDR3 DNA follows: TGTGCCAGCAGCCCCGGGACTAGGGGGCAAGAGACCCAGTACTTC.

This rearrangement joins TRBV7-9 to TRBJ2-5; the match to TRBD2 covers 10 bases. Trimming removed 5 bases from V and 2 bases from J; junction bases left unmatched: 17. The CDR3 sequence is 19 residues long. Per the germline V gene, CDR1 is SEHNR and CDR2 is FQNEAQ (reference sequence). Written as DNA, the CDR3 is TGTGCCAGCAGCGCGACGGCGGGTCGGACTAGCGGCTCTCAAGAGACCCAGTACTTC. As protein: CASSATAGRTSGSQETQYF.

The chain employs TRBV30 and TRBJ2-3; D gene unclear. Trimming stripped 3 bases from V and 0 bases from J, with 10 bases between. Germline V CDR1 and CDR2: GTSNPN, SVGIG (reference sequence). The CDR3 has 14 amino acids. The CDR3 is CAWRSVPSTDTQYF. The CDR3 nucleotides read TGTGCCTGGAGAAGCGTCCCTAGCACAGATACGCAGTATTTT.

V and J are TRBV29-1 and TRBJ2-3, with TRBD1 matching over 8 bases. Unmatched junction bases numbered 0, after V lost 7 bases and J lost 3 bases. The CDR3 spans 11 residues. Germline V gene lookup returns CDR1 SQVTM and CDR2 ANQGSEA. CDR3 DNA sequence: TGCAGCGGACAGGGGACAGATACGCAGTATTTT. Protein sequence: CSGQGTDTQYF.

The rearrangement links TRBV5-4 to TRBJ1-1; D gene uncertain. CDR3 length: 14 residues. Germline CDR1 and CDR2: SGHNT and YYREEE (reference sequence). Trimming removed 1 base from V and 1 base from J, with 8 bases in between. CDR3 sequence reads: CASSLLGANTEAFF. Here the CDR3 DNA reads TGTGCCAGCAGCTTGTTGGGAGCGAACACTGAAGCTTTCTTT.

The sample holds a few counts of this clone. This sequence joins TRBV6-1 and TRBJ2-1; no clear D. The germline V gene has CDR1 MNHNS and CDR2 SASEGT. This CDR3 comprises 15 residues. V lost 4 bases to trimming and J lost 0 bases, with 10 bases between them. The CDR3 loop is CASSGRWSSYNEQFF. The CDR3 DNA is TGTGCCAGCAGTGGCCGGTGGAGCTCCTACAATGAGCAGTTCTTC.

The gene calls are TRBV29-1 and TRBJ2-5, with D possibly being TRBD1 (6 bases). V lost 0 bases and J 5 bases, leaving 13 bases between the germline ends. The CDR3 contains 14 residues. Per the germline V gene, CDR1 is SQVTM and CDR2 is ANQGSEA. The CDR3 reads CSVEDFRGGETQYF. For the CDR3, the DNA is TGCAGCGTTGAAGATTTCAGGGGTGGGGAGACCCAGTACTTC.

The CDR3, as DNA: TGTGCCAGCAGTGCGTCTGGGAGTGCTGAAGCTTTCTTT. Amino acids: CASSASGSAEAFF. The gene calls are TRBV2 and TRBJ1-1; unclear D gene. The CDR3 is 13 residues long. Trimming removed 4 bases from V and 6 bases from J, with 12 bases in between. Germline V CDR1 and CDR2: SNHLY, FYNNEI.

This CDR3 is CASSASGSDKNIQYF. For the CDR3, the DNA is TGTGCCAGCAGCGCTAGCGGGAGTGACAAAAACATTCAGTACTTC. The V and J genes are TRBV9 and TRBJ2-4; 10 nucleotides align to TRBD2. CDR1 SGDLS and CDR2 YYNGEE come from the germline V gene. V shed 3 bases and J 3 bases; nucleotides not matched to a gene: 3. CDR3 length: 15 amino acids. Together with reference TRBV9 and TRBJ2-4, the CDR3 gives the full variable domain: DSGVTQTPKHLITATGQRVTLRCSPRSGDLSVYWYQQSLDQGLQFLIQYYNGEERAKGNILERFSAQQFPDLHSELNLSSLELGDSALYFCASSASGSDKNIQYFGAGTRLSVL.